The 23 T cell receptor beta chains in this list originate from one sample, sequenced in a study of cytomegalovirus exposure and HLA in healthy donors. It was with 60 Vbeta and 13 Jbeta primers that the PCR ran. Clones were read by immunoSEQ multiplex PCR, and TCRdb kept only the in-frame ones, dropping some. The sample contains around 150,000 clones, around 79% of which appear only once. Sequencing was performed on PBMCs. Receptors were obtained from a human donor in good health.

This clone was seen only once. The chain is built from TRBV5-1 and TRBJ1-3; TRBD1 is a possible D gene (6 bases). Germline CDR1 and CDR2: SGHRS and YFSETQ. V dropped 0 bases and J dropped 2 bases, with 18 bases sitting between them. The CDR3 consists of 18 residues. The CDR3 protein is CASSLGSQVYRAGNTIYF. DNA of the CDR3: TGCGCCAGCAGCTTGGGGTCCCAAGTATACAGGGCTGGAAACACCATATATTTT. The whole variable domain, remainder taken from reference TRBV5-1 and TRBJ1-3, is KAGVTQTPRYLIKTRGQQVTLSCSPISGHRSVSWYQQTPGQGLQFLFEYFSETQRNKGNFPGRFSGRQFSNSRSEMNVSTLELGDSALYLCASSLGSQVYRAGNTIYFGEGSWLTVV.

This chain joins TRBV5-6 and TRBJ2-3, with TRBD2 matching over 14 bases. J gave up 3 bases and V 3 bases, and 3 bases lay outside the gene matches. The CDR3 runs 16 residues. Germline CDR1 is SGHDT and CDR2 is YYEEEE. The chain's CDR3 is CASSSRLAGGTDTQYF. The CDR3 nucleotides read TGTGCCAGCAGCTCAAGACTAGCGGGGGGGACAGATACGCAGTATTTT.

This rearrangement joins TRBV6-4 to TRBJ2-1; TRBD2 aligns across 8 bases. V lost 2 bases to trimming and J lost 3 bases; unmatched junction nucleotides: 3. CDR3 length: 15 amino acids. Looked up from germline, CDR1 is MRHNA and CDR2 is SNTAGT. The CDR3, as DNA: TGTGCCAGCAGTGACAAAAGCGGGAGCTACAATGAGCAGTTCTTC. Protein product: CASSDKSGSYNEQFF.

V and J are TRBV27 and TRBJ1-2, with D perhaps TRBD1 (6 bases). V gave up 4 bases and J gave up 2 bases, with 11 bases separating them. Germline lookup yields CDR1 MNHEY and CDR2 SMNVEV (reference sequence). The CDR3 is made up of 14 amino acids. The CDR3 protein is CASSSFDRNYGYTF. The CDR3 bases are TGTGCCAGCAGTTCCTTTGACAGGAACTATGGCTACACCTTC.

V gene TRBV7-9 combines with J gene TRBJ2-1, with D unresolved. Germline V CDR1 and CDR2: SEHNR, FQNEAQ (reference sequence). V lost 4 bases, J lost 0 bases, and 16 bases lay in between. The CDR3 is 17 residues long. CDR3 bases: TGTGCCAGCAGCTCACCCCTGAGTCCTAGCTCCTACAATGAGCAGTTCTTC. This sequence encodes CASSSPLSPSSYNEQFF.

The chain links TRBV10-3 to TRBJ2-1, with D possibly being TRBD2 (7 bases). Trimming shortened V by 7 bases and J by 4 bases, and 20 bases separated the two germline ends. The germline CDR1 and CDR2 sequences are ENHRY and SYGVKD. CDR3 length: 16 amino acids. The CDR3 spells CAITGGWQGSYNEQFF. The CDR3, as DNA: TGTGCCATCACGGGGGGTTGGCAGGGGTCATACAATGAGCAGTTCTTC.

The V and J genes are TRBV6-1 and TRBJ1-2; D not resolved. CDR1 and CDR2 (germline): MNHNS, SASEGT. This CDR3 has 13 residues. Trimming left V 4 bases short and J 3 bases short, with 9 bases between. The CDR3, as DNA: TGTGCCAGCAGTGTCTTAGGAGACTATGGCTACACCTTC. It specifies CASSVLGDYGYTF.

V and J are TRBV7-9 and TRBJ1-1; D gene ambiguous. V lost 1 base, J lost 5 bases, and 8 bases lay in between. Germline V gene sequence: CDR1 SEHNR, CDR2 FQNEAQ (reference sequence). CDR3 length: 13 residues. The chain's CDR3 is CASSLEEGTEAFF. The CDR3 DNA follows: TGTGCCAGCAGCTTAGAAGAGGGTACTGAAGCTTTCTTT.

The CDR3 here is CASSSTPFGSIDEQFF. In nucleotides, the CDR3 is TGTGCCAGCAGCTCCACCCCGTTTGGTAGCATCGATGAGCAGTTCTTC. The chain links TRBV7-9 to TRBJ2-1; D not certain. The CDR3 is 16 residues long. Germline V gene lookup returns CDR1 SEHNR and CDR2 FQNEAQ (reference sequence). Deletions cut 4 bases from V and 8 bases from J, with 21 bases between.

The rearrangement links TRBV4-2 to TRBJ1-2, with 8 nucleotides matching TRBD1. The CDR3 runs to 15 residues. V shed 2 bases, J shed 5 bases, and the junction held 7 bases outside the gene matches. CDR1 and CDR2 (germline): LGHNA, YNFKEQ. CDR3 nucleotide sequence: TGTGCCAGCAGCCAACCGGGAAACAGGGGGTATGGCTACACCTTC. It yields the protein CASSQPGNRGYGYTF.

In DNA form, the CDR3 reads TGTGCCTCACTGGGGGGATTCTATGGCTACACCTTC. This encodes CASLGGFYGYTF. This chain uses TRBV6-1 with TRBJ1-2, with TRBD1 as a possible D gene (5 bases). Germline V lookup: CDR1 MNHNS, CDR2 SASEGT. There are 12 residues in the CDR3. V was pared by 11 bases and J by 4 bases, with 14 bases between.

CDR3 coding DNA: TGTGCCAGCAGTTTATTGCCAGGAGGAGATGAGCAGTTCTTC. Amino acids: CASSLLPGGDEQFF. The chain recombines TRBV28 with TRBJ2-1; D may be TRBD2 (5 bases). V was trimmed by 1 base and J by 8 bases, leaving 12 bases between them. Germline V gene data show CDR1 as MDHEN and CDR2 as SYDVKM. This CDR3 has 14 residues.

The rearrangement uses TRBV2 and TRBJ2-1; TRBD2 aligns across 7 bases. The trim removed 4 bases at V and 7 bases at J, leaving 10 bases unmatched. CDR1 SNHLY and CDR2 FYNNEI come from the germline V gene. The CDR3 covers 15 residues. CDR3 in amino acids: CASSGLGEGSNEQFF. In nucleotides, the CDR3 is TGTGCCAGCAGTGGGCTAGGGGAGGGATCAAATGAGCAGTTCTTC.

This chain joins TRBV12-5 and TRBJ2-1, with 12 bases that match TRBD2. This CDR3 has 20 amino acids. V shed 2 bases, J shed 0 bases, and the junction held 11 bases outside the gene matches. CDR1 is LGHNT and CDR2 is FRNRAP in the germline V gene. The chain's CDR3 is CASGLTPRLAGASSYNEQFF. DNA of the CDR3: TGTGCTAGTGGTTTGACCCCTCGACTAGCGGGGGCGAGCTCCTACAATGAGCAGTTCTTC.

J is TRBJ2-1 and V is TRBV5-1; 8 bases agree with TRBD2. The CDR3 covers 16 residues. V gave up 0 bases and J gave up 3 bases; unmatched junction bases: 5. Germline lookup yields CDR1 SGHRS and CDR2 YFSETQ. The CDR3 coding sequence is TGCGCCAGCAGCTTGGGGTCCAGCGGGGGCTACAATGAGCAGTTCTTC. Protein product: CASSLGSSGGYNEQFF.

A few counts support this clone. V and J are TRBV5-6 and TRBJ1-1; D might be TRBD1 (6 bases). Trimming removed 0 bases at V and 2 bases at J, with 20 bases between. The CDR3 loop spans 18 amino acids. Germline CDR1 is SGHDT and CDR2 is YYEEEE. The CDR3, as DNA: TGTGCCAGCAGCTTGGGATTGGGACAAGGCGTCGATAACACTGAAGCTTTCTTT. Its protein is CASSLGLGQGVDNTEAFF.

In its sample, this clone was seen once. The rearrangement links TRBV7-2 to TRBJ1-5; TRBD1 aligns across 10 bases. Per germline, CDR1 SGHTA and CDR2 FQGNSA. V was clipped by 5 bases and J by 7 bases; unmatched bases: 2. The length of the CDR3 is 13 residues. The DNA for the CDR3 is TGTGCCAGCAGCGTGACAGGGGGCCAGCCCCAGCATTTT. Residues: CASSVTGGQPQHF.

The table lists this clone with a count of one. V is TRBV4-1 and J is TRBJ2-7, with 9 bases lining up with TRBD2. V was clipped by 2 bases and J by 2 bases; unmatched bases: 1. Germline CDR1 is MGHRA and CDR2 is YSYEKL. The CDR3 has 14 residues. Written as DNA, the CDR3 is TGCGCCAGCAGCCAACTAGCGGGGACCTACGAGCAGTACTTC. Protein: CASSQLAGTYEQYF.

This rearrangement joins TRBV6-5 to TRBJ1-6; possibly TRBD1 for D (5 bases). Germline CDR1 is MNHEY and CDR2 is SVGAGI. Deletions cut 5 bases from V and 4 bases from J, with 6 bases between. The CDR3 has 13 residues. In nucleotides, the CDR3 is TGTGCCAGCAGTCAGGGTTATAATTCACCCCTCCACTTT. It yields the protein CASSQGYNSPLHF.

This sequence joins TRBV15 and TRBJ2-1; 7 bases are shared with TRBD1. CDR3 size: 18 residues. CDR1 LNHNV and CDR2 YYDKDF come from the germline V gene (reference sequence). Losses at the gene ends were 2 bases for V and 9 bases for J; bases not matched to a gene: 19. CDR3 residues: CATSRRGLGIGGIGEQFF. CDR3 DNA sequence: TGTGCCACCAGCAGAAGGGGGCTTGGTATTGGTGGTATTGGTGAGCAGTTCTTC. The full variable domain, its missing parts supplied by reference TRBV15 and TRBJ2-1, is DAMVIQNPRYQVTQFGKPVTLSCSQTLNHNVMYWYQQKSSQAPKLLFHYYDKDFNNEADTPDNFQSRRPNTSFCFLDIRSPGLGDTAMYLCATSRRGLGIGGIGEQFFGPGTRLTVL.

The chain employs TRBV30 and TRBJ2-1; D gene uncertain. Trimming took 7 bases from V and 4 from J, leaving 14 bases between them. CDR1 and CDR2 (germline): GTSNPN, SVGIG (reference sequence). The CDR3 sequence is 13 residues long. In DNA, the CDR3 is TGTGCCTACTTCGACTGGGTTTACAATGAGCAGTTCTTC. It translates to CAYFDWVYNEQFF.

The rearrangement uses TRBV7-2 and TRBJ1-5; no clear D. This CDR3 contains 15 residues. CDR1 is SGHTA, CDR2 FQGNSA, per germline. Trimming removed 0 bases at V and 5 bases at J, with 11 bases between. The CDR3 sequence is CASSLARGEHQPQHF. The CDR3 nucleotides are TGTGCCAGCAGCTTAGCCCGGGGAGAGCATCAGCCCCAGCATTTT.

The chain employs TRBV10-3 and TRBJ2-7, with D possibly matching TRBD1 (7 bases). Trimming stripped 11 bases from V and 0 bases from J, with 17 bases between. Germline CDR1 and CDR2: ENHRY and SYGVKD. This CDR3 is built from 14 residues. The CDR3 sequence is CAGGKGTDSYEQYF. The CDR3 DNA follows: TGTGCCGGGGGGAAAGGGACAGACTCCTACGAGCAGTACTTC.